This record concerns one T cell receptor (beta chain) sequence. In the authors' methods: Estimates of nucleated cell counts were drawn from the amplification of reference gene primers. The method was immunoSEQ multiplex PCR; TCRdb's version includes in-frame clones alone and lacks a portion of them. The V and J calls and clone size come from that table; D and trimming were worked out from the DNA. The table shows fewer than 350,000 clones, with 85% occurring only once. This CDR3 is 16 amino acids long. V dropped 4 bases and J dropped 3; count of bases not matched to a gene: 6. Germline CDR1 reads MDHEN; CDR2 reads SYDVKM. This specimen belongs to a study of blood T cell repertoires in COVID-19. Study background: COVID-19 samples, acute and convalescent, were from the United States, Italy and Spain.

This TCR derives from a woman in her forties or fifties with active or convalescent COVID-19. The chain employs TRBV28 and TRBJ2-1, with TRBD1 matching over 10 bases. Sequencing used peripheral blood. The CDR3: CASSSGQGGGYNEQFF. DNA of the CDR3: TGTGCCAGCAGTTCCGGACAGGGGGGTGGCTACAATGAGCAGTTCTTC. Complete variable domain (other parts from reference TRBV28 and TRBJ2-1): DVKVTQSSRYLVKRTGEKVFLECVQDMDHENMFWYRQDPGLGLRLIYFSYDVKMKEKGDIPEGYSVSREKKERFSLILESASTNQTSMYLCASSSGQGGGYNEQFFGPGTRLTVL.